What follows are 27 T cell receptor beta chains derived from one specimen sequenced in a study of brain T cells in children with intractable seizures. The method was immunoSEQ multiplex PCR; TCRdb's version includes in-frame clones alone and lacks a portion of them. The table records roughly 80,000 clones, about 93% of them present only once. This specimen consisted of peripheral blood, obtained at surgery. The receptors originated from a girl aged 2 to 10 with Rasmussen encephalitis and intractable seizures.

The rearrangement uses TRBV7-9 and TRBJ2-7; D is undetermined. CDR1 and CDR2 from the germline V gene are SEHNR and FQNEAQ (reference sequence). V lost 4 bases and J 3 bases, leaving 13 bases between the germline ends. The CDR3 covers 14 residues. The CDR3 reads CASSSPRSSYEQYF. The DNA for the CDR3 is TGTGCCAGCAGCTCCCCGAGGAGTAGCTACGAGCAGTACTTC.

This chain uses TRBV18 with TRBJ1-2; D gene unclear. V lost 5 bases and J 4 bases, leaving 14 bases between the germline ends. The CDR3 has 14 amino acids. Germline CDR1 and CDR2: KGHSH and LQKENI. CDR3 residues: CASSGLGLIYGYTF. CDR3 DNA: TGTGCCAGCTCAGGCTTGGGTCTTATCTATGGCTACACCTTC.

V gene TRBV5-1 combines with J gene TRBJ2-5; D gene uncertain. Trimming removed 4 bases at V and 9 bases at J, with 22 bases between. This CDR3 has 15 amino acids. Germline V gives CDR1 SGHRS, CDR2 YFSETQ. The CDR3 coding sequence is TGCGCCAGCAGCCCGTCTAATAGAGCCCCTAGTCCCCAGTACTTC. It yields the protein CASSPSNRAPSPQYF.

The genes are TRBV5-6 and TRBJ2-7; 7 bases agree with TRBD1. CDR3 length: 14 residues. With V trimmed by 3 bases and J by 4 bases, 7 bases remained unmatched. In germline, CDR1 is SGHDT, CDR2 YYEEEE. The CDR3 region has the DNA TGTGCCAGCAGCTCAGACGGGACAGAGTACGAGCAGTACTTC. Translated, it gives CASSSDGTEYEQYF.

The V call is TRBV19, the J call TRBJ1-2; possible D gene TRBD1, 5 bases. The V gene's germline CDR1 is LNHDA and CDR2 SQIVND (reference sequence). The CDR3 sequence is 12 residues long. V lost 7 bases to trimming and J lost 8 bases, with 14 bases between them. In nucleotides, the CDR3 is TGTGCCAGTATGGCCGGGGCGGGAGGCTACACCTTC. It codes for CASMAGAGGYTF.

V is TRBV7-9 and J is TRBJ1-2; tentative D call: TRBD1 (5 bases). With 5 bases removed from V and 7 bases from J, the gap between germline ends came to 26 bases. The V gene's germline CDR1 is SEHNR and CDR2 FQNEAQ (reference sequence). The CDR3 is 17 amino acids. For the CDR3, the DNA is TGTGCCAGCAGCATTCACCCCCGGGACTTTCCACCCAGTGGCTACACCTTC. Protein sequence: CASSIHPRDFPPSGYTF.

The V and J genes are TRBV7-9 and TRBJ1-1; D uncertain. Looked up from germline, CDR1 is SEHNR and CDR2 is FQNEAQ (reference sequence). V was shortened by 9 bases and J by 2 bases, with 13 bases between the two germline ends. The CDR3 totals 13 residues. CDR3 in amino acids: CASETETNTEAFF. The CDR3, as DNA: TGTGCCAGTGAGACTGAAACTAACACTGAAGCTTTCTTT.

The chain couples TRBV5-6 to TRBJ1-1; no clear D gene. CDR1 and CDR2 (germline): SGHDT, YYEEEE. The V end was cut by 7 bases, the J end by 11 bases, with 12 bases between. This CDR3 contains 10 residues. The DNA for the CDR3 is TGTGCCAGCGGCCCCGATTTGGCTTTCTTT. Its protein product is CASGPDLAFF.

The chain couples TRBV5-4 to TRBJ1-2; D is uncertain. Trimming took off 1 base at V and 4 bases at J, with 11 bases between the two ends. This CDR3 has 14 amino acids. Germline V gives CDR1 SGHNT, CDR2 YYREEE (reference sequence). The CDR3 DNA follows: TGTGCCAGCAGCTTGCGTCTAACAGTCTATGGCTACACCTTC. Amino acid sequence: CASSLRLTVYGYTF.

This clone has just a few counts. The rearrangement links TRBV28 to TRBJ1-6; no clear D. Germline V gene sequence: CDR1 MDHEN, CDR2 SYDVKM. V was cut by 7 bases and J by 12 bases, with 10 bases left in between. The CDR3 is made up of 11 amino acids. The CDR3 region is CASNQSGPLHF. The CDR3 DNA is TGTGCCAGCAATCAATCGGGACCCCTCCACTTT.

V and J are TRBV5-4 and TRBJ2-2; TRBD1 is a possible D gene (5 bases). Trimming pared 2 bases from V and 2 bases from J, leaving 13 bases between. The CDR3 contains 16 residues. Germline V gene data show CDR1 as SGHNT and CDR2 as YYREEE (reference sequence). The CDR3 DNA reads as TGTGCCAGCAGCTTCGGCCAGGGCTTCAACACCGGGGAGCTGTTTTTT. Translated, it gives CASSFGQGFNTGELFF.

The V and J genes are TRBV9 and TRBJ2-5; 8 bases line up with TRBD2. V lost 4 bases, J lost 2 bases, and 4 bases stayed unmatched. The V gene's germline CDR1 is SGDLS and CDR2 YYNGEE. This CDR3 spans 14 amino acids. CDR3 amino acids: CASSPVAGQETQYF. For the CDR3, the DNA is TGTGCCAGCAGCCCCGTAGCGGGGCAAGAGACCCAGTACTTC.

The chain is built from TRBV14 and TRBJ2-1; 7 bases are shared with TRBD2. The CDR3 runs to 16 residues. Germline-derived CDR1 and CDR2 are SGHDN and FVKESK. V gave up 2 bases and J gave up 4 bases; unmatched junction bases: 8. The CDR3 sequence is CASSQPGLGRYNEQFF. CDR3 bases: TGTGCCAGCAGCCAACCAGGACTAGGACGATACAATGAGCAGTTCTTC.

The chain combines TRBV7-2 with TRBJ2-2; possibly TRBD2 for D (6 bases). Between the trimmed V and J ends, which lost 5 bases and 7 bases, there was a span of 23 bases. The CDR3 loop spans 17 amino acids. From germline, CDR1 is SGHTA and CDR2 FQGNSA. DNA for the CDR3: TGTGCCAGCAGCGCCCTGCGGGGTGCGGGTACGCTCGGGGAGCTGTTTTTT. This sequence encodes CASSALRGAGTLGELFF. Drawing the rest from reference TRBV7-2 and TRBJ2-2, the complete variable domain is GAGVSQSPSNKVTEKGKDVELRCDPISGHTALYWYRQSLGQGLEFLIYFQGNSAPDKSGLPSDRFSAERTGGSVSTLTIQRTQQEDSAVYLCASSALRGAGTLGELFFGEGSRLTVL.

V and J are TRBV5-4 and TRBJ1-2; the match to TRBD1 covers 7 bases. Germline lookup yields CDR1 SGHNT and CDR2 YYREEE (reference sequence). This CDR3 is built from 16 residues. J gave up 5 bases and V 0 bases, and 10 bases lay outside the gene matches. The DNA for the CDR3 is TGTGCCAGCAGCTTGGATGGGGGGACAGTAATATATGGCTACACCTTC. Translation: CASSLDGGTVIYGYTF. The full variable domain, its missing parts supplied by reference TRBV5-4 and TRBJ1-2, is ETGVTQSPTHLIKTRGQQVTLRCSSQSGHNTVSWYQQALGQGPQFIFQYYREEENGRGNFPPRFSGLQFPNYSSELNVNALELDDSALYLCASSLDGGTVIYGYTFGSGTRLTVV.

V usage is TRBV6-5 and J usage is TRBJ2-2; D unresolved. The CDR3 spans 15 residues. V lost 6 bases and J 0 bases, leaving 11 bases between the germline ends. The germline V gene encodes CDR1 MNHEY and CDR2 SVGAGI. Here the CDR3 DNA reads TGTGCCAGCAGCCTTTATTTTTCGAACACCGGGGAGCTGTTTTTT. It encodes CASSLYFSNTGELFF.

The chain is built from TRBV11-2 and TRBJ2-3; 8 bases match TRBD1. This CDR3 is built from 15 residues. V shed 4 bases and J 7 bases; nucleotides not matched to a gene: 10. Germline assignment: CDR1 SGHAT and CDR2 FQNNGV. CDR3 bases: TGTGCCAGCAGCTCCGGGACAGGCGCTATGTATACGCAGTATTTT. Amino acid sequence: CASSSGTGAMYTQYF.

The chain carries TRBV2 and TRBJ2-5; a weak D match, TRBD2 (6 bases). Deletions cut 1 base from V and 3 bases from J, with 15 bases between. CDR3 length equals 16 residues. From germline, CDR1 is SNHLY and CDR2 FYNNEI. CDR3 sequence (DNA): TGTGCCAGCAGTGAAGTATACGGGGAGGACAAAGAGACCCAGTACTTC. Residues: CASSEVYGEDKETQYF.

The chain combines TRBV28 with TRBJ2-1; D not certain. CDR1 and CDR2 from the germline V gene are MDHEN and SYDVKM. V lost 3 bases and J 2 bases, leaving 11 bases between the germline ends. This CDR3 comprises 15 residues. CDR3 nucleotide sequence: TGTGCCAGCAGTTTCATACGGCCACCCTACAATGAGCAGTTCTTC. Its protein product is CASSFIRPPYNEQFF.

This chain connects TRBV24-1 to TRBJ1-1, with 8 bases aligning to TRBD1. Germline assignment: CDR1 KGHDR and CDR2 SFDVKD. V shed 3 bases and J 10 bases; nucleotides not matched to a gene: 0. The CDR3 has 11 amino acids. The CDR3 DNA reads TGTGCCACCAGTGATGACAGGGGAGCTTTCTTT. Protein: CATSDDRGAFF.

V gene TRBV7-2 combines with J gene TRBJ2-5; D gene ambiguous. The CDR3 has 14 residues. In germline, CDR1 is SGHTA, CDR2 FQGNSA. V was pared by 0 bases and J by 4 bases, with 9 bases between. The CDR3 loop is CASSLAARLETQYF. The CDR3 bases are TGTGCCAGCAGCTTAGCGGCCCGATTAGAGACCCAGTACTTC.

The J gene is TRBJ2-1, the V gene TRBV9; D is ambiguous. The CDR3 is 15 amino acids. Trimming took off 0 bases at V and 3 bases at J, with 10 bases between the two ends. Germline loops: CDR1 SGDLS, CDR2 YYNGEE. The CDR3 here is CASSVGDSIYNEQFF. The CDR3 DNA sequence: TGTGCCAGCAGCGTAGGCGACTCAATCTACAATGAGCAGTTCTTC.

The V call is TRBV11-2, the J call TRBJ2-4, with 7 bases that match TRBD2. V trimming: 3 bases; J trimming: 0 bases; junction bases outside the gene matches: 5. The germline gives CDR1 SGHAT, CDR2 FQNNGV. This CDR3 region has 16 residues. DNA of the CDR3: TGTGCCAGCAGCTTGGGAGGGTGGCTAGCCAAAAACATTCAGTACTTC. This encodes CASSLGGWLAKNIQYF.

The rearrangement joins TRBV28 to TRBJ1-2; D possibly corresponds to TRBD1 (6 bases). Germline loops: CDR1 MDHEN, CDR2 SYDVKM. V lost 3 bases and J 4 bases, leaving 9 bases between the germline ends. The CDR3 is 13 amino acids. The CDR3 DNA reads TGTGCCAGCAGTTTTACAGGGAGCTATGGCTACACCTTC. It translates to CASSFTGSYGYTF.

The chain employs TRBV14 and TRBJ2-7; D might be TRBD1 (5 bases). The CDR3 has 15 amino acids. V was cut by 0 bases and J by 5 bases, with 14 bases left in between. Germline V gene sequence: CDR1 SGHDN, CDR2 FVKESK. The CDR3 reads CASSQEPLTANEQYF. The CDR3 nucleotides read TGTGCCAGCAGCCAAGAACCCCTGACAGCCAACGAGCAGTACTTC.

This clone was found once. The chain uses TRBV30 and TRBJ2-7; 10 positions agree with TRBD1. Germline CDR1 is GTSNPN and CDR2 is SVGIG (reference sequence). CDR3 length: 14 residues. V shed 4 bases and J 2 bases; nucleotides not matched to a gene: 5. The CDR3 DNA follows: TGTGCCTGGAACCGGGACAGGGGAACCTACGAGCAGTACTTC. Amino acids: CAWNRDRGTYEQYF.

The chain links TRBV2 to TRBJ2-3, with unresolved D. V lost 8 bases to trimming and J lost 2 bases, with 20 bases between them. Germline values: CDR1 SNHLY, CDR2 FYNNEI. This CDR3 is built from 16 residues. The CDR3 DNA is TGTGCCAGCCGAAGCGTTGGACGGGCAGCCACAGATACGCAGTATTTT. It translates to CASRSVGRAATDTQYF.